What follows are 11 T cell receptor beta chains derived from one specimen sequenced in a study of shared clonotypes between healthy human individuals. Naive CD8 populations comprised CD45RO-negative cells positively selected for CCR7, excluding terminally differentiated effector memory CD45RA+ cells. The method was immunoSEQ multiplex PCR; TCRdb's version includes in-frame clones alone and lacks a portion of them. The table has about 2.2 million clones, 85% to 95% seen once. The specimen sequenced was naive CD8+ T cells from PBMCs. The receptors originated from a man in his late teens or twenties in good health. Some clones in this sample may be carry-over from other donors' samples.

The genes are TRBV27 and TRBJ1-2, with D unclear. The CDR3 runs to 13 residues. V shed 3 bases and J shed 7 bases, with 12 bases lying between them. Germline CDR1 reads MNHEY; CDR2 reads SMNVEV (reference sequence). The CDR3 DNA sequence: TGTGCCAGCAGTTTGCAAGGTTCAACTGGCTACACCTTC. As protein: CASSLQGSTGYTF.

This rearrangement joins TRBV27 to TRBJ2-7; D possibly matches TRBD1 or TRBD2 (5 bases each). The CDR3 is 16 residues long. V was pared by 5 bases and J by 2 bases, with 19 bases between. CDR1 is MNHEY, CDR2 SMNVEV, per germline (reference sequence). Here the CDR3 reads CASSPSRGPRTYEQYF. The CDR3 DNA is TGTGCCAGCAGTCCCTCGAGGGGCCCACGAACCTACGAGCAGTACTTC.

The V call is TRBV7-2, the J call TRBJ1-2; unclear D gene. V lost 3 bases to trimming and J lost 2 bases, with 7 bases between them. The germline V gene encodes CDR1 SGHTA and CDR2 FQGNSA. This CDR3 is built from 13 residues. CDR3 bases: TGTGCCAGCAGCTTTTCAGAGAACTATGGCTACACCTTC. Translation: CASSFSENYGYTF.

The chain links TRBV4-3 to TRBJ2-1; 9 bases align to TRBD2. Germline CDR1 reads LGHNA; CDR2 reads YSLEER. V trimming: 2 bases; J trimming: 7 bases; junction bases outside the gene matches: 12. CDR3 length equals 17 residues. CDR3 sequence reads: CASSQRGAGGPGNEQFF. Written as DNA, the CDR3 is TGCGCCAGCAGCCAAAGGGGGGCGGGAGGGCCGGGGAATGAGCAGTTCTTC.

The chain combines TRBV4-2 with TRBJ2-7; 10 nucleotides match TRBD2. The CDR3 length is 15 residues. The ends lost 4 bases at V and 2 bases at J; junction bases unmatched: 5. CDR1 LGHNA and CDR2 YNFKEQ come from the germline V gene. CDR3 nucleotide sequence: TGTGCCAGCAGCCCTCGGACTAGCGGTCCCTACGAGCAGTACTTC. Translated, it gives CASSPRTSGPYEQYF.

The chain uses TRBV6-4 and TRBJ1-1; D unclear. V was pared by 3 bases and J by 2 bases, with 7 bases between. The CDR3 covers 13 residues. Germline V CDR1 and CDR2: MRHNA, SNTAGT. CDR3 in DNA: TGTGCCAGCAGTGATTCAATTAACACTGAAGCTTTCTTT. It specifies CASSDSINTEAFF.

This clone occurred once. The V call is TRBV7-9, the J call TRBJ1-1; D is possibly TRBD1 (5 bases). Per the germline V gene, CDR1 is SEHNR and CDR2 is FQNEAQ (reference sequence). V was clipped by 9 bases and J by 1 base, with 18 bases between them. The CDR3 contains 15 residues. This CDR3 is CASNPEGTQNTEAFF. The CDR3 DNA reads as TGTGCCAGTAACCCGGAAGGGACCCAGAACACTGAAGCTTTCTTT.

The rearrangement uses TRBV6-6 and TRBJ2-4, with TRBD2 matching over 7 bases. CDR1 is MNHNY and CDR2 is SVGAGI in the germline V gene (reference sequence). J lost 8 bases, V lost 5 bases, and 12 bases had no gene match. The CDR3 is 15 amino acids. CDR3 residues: CASSKRGRGVDIQYF. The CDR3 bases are TGTGCCAGCAGTAAAAGAGGACGGGGGGTGGACATTCAGTACTTC.

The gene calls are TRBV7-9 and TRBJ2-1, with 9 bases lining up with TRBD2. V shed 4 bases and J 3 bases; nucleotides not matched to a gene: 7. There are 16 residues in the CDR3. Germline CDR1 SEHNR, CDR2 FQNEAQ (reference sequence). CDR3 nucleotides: TGTGCCAGCAGCTCGATGGGTAGCGGGAGCTACAATGAGCAGTTCTTC. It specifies CASSSMGSGSYNEQFF.

This CDR3 reads CASSSRKQGATPQFF. CDR3 bases: TGTGCCAGCAGCTCCCGAAAACAGGGTGCGACCCCTCAGTTCTTC. The V gene is TRBV7-8, the J gene TRBJ2-1; D may be TRBD1 (6 bases). Germline-derived CDR1 and CDR2 are SGHVS and FQNEAQ. This CDR3 spans 15 amino acids. V was shortened by 4 bases and J by 13 bases, with 23 bases between the two germline ends.

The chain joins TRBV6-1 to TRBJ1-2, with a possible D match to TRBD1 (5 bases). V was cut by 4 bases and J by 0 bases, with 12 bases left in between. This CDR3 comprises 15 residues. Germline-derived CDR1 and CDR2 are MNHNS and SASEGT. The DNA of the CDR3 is TGTGCCAGCAGTGGTCCGGGGCGAGCTAACTATGGCTACACCTTC. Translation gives CASSGPGRANYGYTF.